The source of this T cell receptor (gamma chain) is a study of gamma-delta T cells after stem cell transplantation. Trimming took 0 bases from V and 9 from J; bases not matched to a gene: 5. In germline, CDR1 is GITISATS, CDR2 ISYDGTV (reference sequence). CDR3 size: 16 residues. This clone is deemed medium-sized (0.01 to 0.1%). Other DNA variants within this sample encode the same CDR3. TCRdb processed the RT-PCR reads again with the CATT caller. The repertoire includes roughly 3,700 gamma-chain clones, under 5% of them detected once, and about 20% sits in the top ten. The rearrangement uses TRGV9 and TRGJP. Sequencing used gamma-delta T cells. The clonotype was recovered from a human donor. It is not recorded whose cells these are; they may come from a transplant donor. The CDR3 sequence: CALWEVQGLGKKIKVF. In DNA, the CDR3 is TGTGCCTTGTGGGAGGTGCAGGGGTTGGGCAAAAAAATCAAGGTATTT.